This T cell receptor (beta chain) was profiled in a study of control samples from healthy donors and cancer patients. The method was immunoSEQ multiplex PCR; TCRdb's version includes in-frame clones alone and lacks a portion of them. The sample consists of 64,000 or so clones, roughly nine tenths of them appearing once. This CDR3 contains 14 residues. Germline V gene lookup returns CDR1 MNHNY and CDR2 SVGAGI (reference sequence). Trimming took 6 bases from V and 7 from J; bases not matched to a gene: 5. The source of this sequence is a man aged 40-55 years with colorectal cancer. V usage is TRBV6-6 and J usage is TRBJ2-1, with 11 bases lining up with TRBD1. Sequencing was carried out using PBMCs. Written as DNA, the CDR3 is TGTGCCAGCAGATGGGGACAGGGGGGGAATGAGCAGTTCTTC. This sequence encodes CASRWGQGGNEQFF.